This T cell receptor beta chain was found in a study of control samples from healthy donors and cancer patients. This clone was counted a few times. The CDR3 sequence is 12 residues long. Per germline, CDR1 SNHLY and CDR2 FYNNEI. Trimming removed 3 bases from V and 5 bases from J, with 7 bases in between. Assay: immunoSEQ multiplex PCR; the TCRdb copy retains only in-frame clones and omits some. Here the sample spans more than 95,000 clones, around nine tenths being singletons. The J gene is TRBJ1-1, the V gene TRBV2; no definite D call. The sample taken for sequencing was blood. The source of this sequence is a woman in her 70s in good health. CDR3 sequence reads: CASSDLGTEAFF. The CDR3 nucleotides read TGTGCCAGCAGTGATTTAGGGACTGAAGCTTTCTTT.